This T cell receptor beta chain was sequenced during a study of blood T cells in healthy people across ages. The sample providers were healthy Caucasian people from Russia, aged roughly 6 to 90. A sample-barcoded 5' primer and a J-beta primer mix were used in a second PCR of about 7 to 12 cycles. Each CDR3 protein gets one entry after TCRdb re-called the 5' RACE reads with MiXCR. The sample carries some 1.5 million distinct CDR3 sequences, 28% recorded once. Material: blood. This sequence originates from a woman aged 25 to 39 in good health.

The CDR3 DNA reads as TGTGCCAGCAGTTACCGGGGAGATCCCACTGAAGCTTTCTTT. Its translation: CASSYRGDPTEAFF. The rearrangement links TRBV6-5 to TRBJ1-1; D remains ambiguous. The CDR3 is 14 residues long. The V and J ends lost 2 bases and 4 bases respectively, with 11 bases between them. Germline lookup yields CDR1 MNHEY and CDR2 SVGAGI.